The source of this TCR beta chain is a study of T cells after posttransplantation cyclophosphamide. Study-wide results and limits: TRB overlap between skin or GI tissue T cells and blood was limited.

Cyclophosphamide on days +3 and +4 followed busulfan-fludarabine conditioning and a marrow graft. Data came from immunoSEQ multiplex PCR; TCRdb stores just in-frame clones and leaves some out. The sample yields 35,000 to 50,000 clones, about 92% seen once. On this clone: Its target is unknown.

V lost 2 bases, J lost 5 bases, and 8 bases stayed unmatched. Per the germline V gene, CDR1 is KGHSH and CDR2 is LQKENI. The CDR3 has 15 residues. The chain has TRBV18 and TRBJ1-2; the match to TRBD1 covers 7 bases. This specimen was PBMCs, taken around 58 days after allogeneic stem cell transplant with posttransplant cyclophosphamide. This receptor was taken from a male patient between 60 and 69 years old who received an allogeneic stem cell transplant from a related donor and was CMV-positive. Some T cells may be transferred from the graft donor. The CDR3 reads CASSPYEGAKYGYTF. For the CDR3, the DNA is TGTGCCAGCTCACCATACGAGGGGGCGAAGTATGGCTACACCTTC. The whole variable domain, remainder taken from reference TRBV18 and TRBJ1-2, is NAGVMQNPRHLVRRRGQEARLRCSPMKGHSHVYWYRQLPEEGLKFMVYLQKENIIDESGMPKERFSAEFPKEGPSILRIQQVVRGDSAAYFCASSPYEGAKYGYTFGSGTRLTVV.